A selection of T cell receptor beta chains follows, all from one sample in a study of T cells in Graves' hyperthyroidism and ophthalmopathy. TCRdb called the multiplex PCR reads again in MiXCR, with one record for every CDR3 protein. Of around 620,000 distinct CDR3 sequences in the sample, about half are singletons; the top ten hold around 20%. Sequencing was carried out using peripheral blood or thyroid tissue (not recorded which). These receptors were obtained from an adult woman with Graves' disease, either hyperthyroidism or ophthalmopathy (not recorded which). Both conserved end residues are part of each CDR3. The order of the fields is clone size, CDR3 length, J gene, D gene, V gene, CDR3 DNA, CDR3 protein. D genes are given only for firm matches. Where a row states a size, it is once, few, many or the class of an expanded clone; other rows omit it.

clone_size: many; cdr3_length: 13; j_call: TRBJ1-2; d_call: .; v_call: TRBV13; cdr3_nt: TGTGCCAGCAGCCAAGGGGTTGGGCGCGGCTACACCTTC; cdr3_aa: CASSQGVGRGYTF
clone_size: .; cdr3_length: 14; j_call: TRBJ1-4; d_call: .; v_call: TRBV15; cdr3_nt: TGTGCCACCAGCAGGCGGGCAGTACAAGAAAAACTGTTTTTT; cdr3_aa: CATSRRAVQEKLFF
clone_size: many; cdr3_length: 17; j_call: TRBJ1-6; d_call: .; v_call: TRBV20-1; cdr3_nt: TGCAGTGCTAGGGGGGTAGTAGGGAGCTCCTATAATTCACCCCTCCACTTT; cdr3_aa: CSARGVVGSSYNSPLHF
clone_size: .; cdr3_length: 14; j_call: TRBJ1-5; d_call: TRBD1; v_call: TRBV5-1; cdr3_nt: TGTGCCAGCAGCTCGGGACAGGTCAATCAGCCCCAGCATTTT; cdr3_aa: CASSSGQVNQPQHF
clone_size: once; cdr3_length: 12; j_call: TRBJ1-1; d_call: TRBD1; v_call: TRBV29-1; cdr3_nt: TGCAGCGTGAAGACAGGGACCACTGAAGCTTTCTTT; cdr3_aa: CSVKTGTTEAFF
clone_size: .; cdr3_length: 15; j_call: TRBJ1-2; d_call: .; v_call: TRBV24-1; cdr3_nt: TGTGCCACCAGTGATTTAAGTCCCAGGGGCTATGGCTACACCTTC; cdr3_aa: CATSDLSPRGYGYTF
clone_size: .; cdr3_length: 15; j_call: TRBJ2-7; d_call: .; v_call: TRBV10-3; cdr3_nt: TGTGCCATCAGCTTAGAGACTGGGGCCAACTACGAGCAGTACTTC; cdr3_aa: CAISLETGANYEQYF
clone_size: many; cdr3_length: 15; j_call: TRBJ1-2; d_call: TRBD1; v_call: TRBV5-6; cdr3_nt: TGTGCCAGCACTCCGGACAGGGCGGTTGGCTATGGCTACACCTTC; cdr3_aa: CASTPDRAVGYGYTF
clone_size: .; cdr3_length: 14; j_call: TRBJ2-7; d_call: TRBD2; v_call: TRBV28; cdr3_nt: TGTGCCAGCAATAGCGGGAGTTTCTCCTACGAGCAGTACTTC; cdr3_aa: CASNSGSFSYEQYF
clone_size: many; cdr3_length: 12; j_call: TRBJ1-6; d_call: .; v_call: TRBV7-9; cdr3_nt: TGTGCCAGCAGCTTAATTTTCTCACCCCTCCACTTT; cdr3_aa: CASSLIFSPLHF
clone_size: once; cdr3_length: 14; j_call: TRBJ1-2; d_call: .; v_call: TRBV14; cdr3_nt: TGTGCCAGCAGCCAAGGGGGACTAGCGGTTGGCTACACCTTC; cdr3_aa: CASSQGGLAVGYTF
clone_size: many; cdr3_length: 16; j_call: TRBJ2-5; d_call: .; v_call: TRBV5-1; cdr3_nt: TGCGCCAGCAACCCCCTAAGGGGGGCGAAGCAAGAGACCCAGTACTTC; cdr3_aa: CASNPLRGAKQETQYF
clone_size: .; cdr3_length: 18; j_call: TRBJ1-4; d_call: .; v_call: TRBV28; cdr3_nt: TGTGCCAGCACCCTAAGTACGTCACACAGGGCTTTCGGTGAAAAACTGTTTTTT; cdr3_aa: CASTLSTSHRAFGEKLFF
clone_size: once; cdr3_length: 11; j_call: TRBJ1-2; d_call: .; v_call: TRBV20-1; cdr3_nt: TGCAGTGCTCGAGGGGACTATGGCTACACCTTC; cdr3_aa: CSARGDYGYTF
clone_size: few; cdr3_length: 14; j_call: TRBJ2-3; d_call: .; v_call: TRBV5-1; cdr3_nt: TGCGCCAGCAGCTACCGCGGGGGCACAGATACGCAGTATTTT; cdr3_aa: CASSYRGGTDTQYF
clone_size: many; cdr3_length: 13; j_call: TRBJ1-1; d_call: .; v_call: TRBV6-5; cdr3_nt: TGTGCCAGCAGTAAAGACACTACGGCTGAAGCTTTCTTT; cdr3_aa: CASSKDTTAEAFF
clone_size: many; cdr3_length: 13; j_call: TRBJ2-7; d_call: .; v_call: TRBV5-1; cdr3_nt: TGCGCCAGCAGTTCCCCCTGGTCCCTCGAGCAGTACTTC; cdr3_aa: CASSSPWSLEQYF
clone_size: .; cdr3_length: 12; j_call: TRBJ2-7; d_call: .; v_call: TRBV29-1; cdr3_nt: TGCAGCGTACCGGGACTTTCCTTCGAGCAGTACTTC; cdr3_aa: CSVPGLSFEQYF
clone_size: many; cdr3_length: 14; j_call: TRBJ2-2; d_call: TRBD1; v_call: TRBV10-1; cdr3_nt: TGCGCCAGCAGCATACGACAGGGCACCGGGGAGCTGTTTTTT; cdr3_aa: CASSIRQGTGELFF
clone_size: .; cdr3_length: 12; j_call: TRBJ1-6; d_call: TRBD1; v_call: TRBV9; cdr3_nt: TGTGCCAGCAGCGGACACAGGGGACCCCTCCACTTT; cdr3_aa: CASSGHRGPLHF
clone_size: few; cdr3_length: 17; j_call: TRBJ2-6; d_call: .; v_call: TRBV19; cdr3_nt: TGTGCCAGTAGACTCTCCTGGGGGGCCTTCGGGGCCAACGTCCTGACTTTC; cdr3_aa: CASRLSWGAFGANVLTF
clone_size: .; cdr3_length: 15; j_call: TRBJ2-2; d_call: .; v_call: TRBV5-1; cdr3_nt: TGCGCCAGCAGCTTGGGTTCGGCGAACACCGGGGAGCTGTTTTTT; cdr3_aa: CASSLGSANTGELFF
clone_size: .; cdr3_length: 15; j_call: TRBJ1-5; d_call: TRBD1; v_call: TRBV20-1; cdr3_nt: TGCAGTGCTAGGGTGGGACAGGGAGGCAATCAGCCCCAGCATTTT; cdr3_aa: CSARVGQGGNQPQHF
clone_size: .; cdr3_length: 13; j_call: TRBJ2-6; d_call: TRBD1; v_call: TRBV20-1; cdr3_nt: TGCAGTGCTAGGTACCAGGACAGGGGGTCTGAAGCTTTC; cdr3_aa: CSARYQDRGSEAF
clone_size: .; cdr3_length: 13; j_call: TRBJ2-1; d_call: .; v_call: TRBV25-1; cdr3_nt: TGTGCCAGCAGTCAGGGTGTATACAATGAGCAGTTCTTC; cdr3_aa: CASSQGVYNEQFF
clone_size: many; cdr3_length: 13; j_call: TRBJ2-7; d_call: .; v_call: TRBV12-3/TRBV12-4; cdr3_nt: TGTGCCAGCAGTCATGGACTGTCCTACGAGCAGTACTTC; cdr3_aa: CASSHGLSYEQYF
clone_size: .; cdr3_length: 15; j_call: TRBJ2-5; d_call: .; v_call: TRBV7-8; cdr3_nt: TGTGCCAGCAGCACCACTGGGGGTCTGGGAAAGACCCAGTACTTC; cdr3_aa: CASSTTGGLGKTQYF
clone_size: .; cdr3_length: 15; j_call: TRBJ2-3; d_call: TRBD2; v_call: TRBV13; cdr3_nt: TGTGCCAGCAGCAGCGGGAGGTCGGGCACAGATACGCAGTATTTT; cdr3_aa: CASSSGRSGTDTQYF
clone_size: many; cdr3_length: 14; j_call: TRBJ2-7; d_call: TRBD2; v_call: TRBV7-6; cdr3_nt: TGTGCCAGCAGCAGACTAGCGGGAGGGAACGAGCAGTACTTC; cdr3_aa: CASSRLAGGNEQYF
clone_size: .; cdr3_length: 10; j_call: TRBJ1-2; d_call: .; v_call: TRBV7-9; cdr3_nt: TGTGCCAGCAGCGCGGATGGCTACACCTTC; cdr3_aa: CASSADGYTF
clone_size: few; cdr3_length: 15; j_call: TRBJ2-7; d_call: .; v_call: TRBV15; cdr3_nt: TGTGCCACCAGCAGAGGCGGGGACGGCTCCTACGAGCAGTACTTC; cdr3_aa: CATSRGGDGSYEQYF
clone_size: .; cdr3_length: 13; j_call: TRBJ2-2; d_call: .; v_call: TRBV10-1; cdr3_nt: TGCGCCAGCAGCCACAGGGATACCGGGGAGCTGTTTTTT; cdr3_aa: CASSHRDTGELFF
clone_size: .; cdr3_length: 14; j_call: TRBJ1-2; d_call: .; v_call: TRBV7-9; cdr3_nt: TGTGCCAGCAGCCTCCTTGGTCGGGGCGATGGCTACACCTTC; cdr3_aa: CASSLLGRGDGYTF
clone_size: .; cdr3_length: 16; j_call: TRBJ2-4; d_call: .; v_call: TRBV10-2; cdr3_nt: TGCGCCAGCAGTGAGTGGGGGGAGTCGGCCAAAAACATTCAGTACTTC; cdr3_aa: CASSEWGESAKNIQYF
clone_size: few; cdr3_length: 15; j_call: TRBJ2-5; d_call: TRBD2; v_call: TRBV29-1; cdr3_nt: TGCAGCGTAGTCGTCGGACTAGCGGAACAAGAGACCCAGTACTTC; cdr3_aa: CSVVVGLAEQETQYF
clone_size: few; cdr3_length: 15; j_call: TRBJ2-7; d_call: .; v_call: TRBV18; cdr3_nt: TGTGCCAGCTCACCTTTGGGCAGTACGTCCTACGAGCAGTACTTC; cdr3_aa: CASSPLGSTSYEQYF
clone_size: .; cdr3_length: 15; j_call: TRBJ2-7; d_call: .; v_call: TRBV4-2; cdr3_nt: TGTGCCAGCAGCCCGCCTTCTGGGACATCCTACGAGCAGTACTTC; cdr3_aa: CASSPPSGTSYEQYF
clone_size: .; cdr3_length: 13; j_call: TRBJ1-2; d_call: .; v_call: TRBV20-1; cdr3_nt: TGCAGTGCTAGAGTTTGGGATACGGGAGGCTACACCTTC; cdr3_aa: CSARVWDTGGYTF
clone_size: few; cdr3_length: 14; j_call: TRBJ2-7; d_call: .; v_call: TRBV19; cdr3_nt: TGTGCCAGCAGTTTAACAGGATTGGCCTACGAGCAGTACTTC; cdr3_aa: CASSLTGLAYEQYF